This T cell receptor beta chain was sequenced during a study of CD8 T cells in ankylosing spondylitis. Study-level findings and limits: Ankylosing spondylitis blood seemed to carry a telltale TCR beta motif made of about 8 highly homologous variants. Peripheral blood held disease-linked clones only at relatively low frequency, and these were CD8+.

TCRdb called the 5' RACE reads again in MiXCR, with one record for every CDR3 protein. In the table there are about 92,000 distinct CDR3 sequences, about 8.1% of which are singletons. In its sample, this clonotype was seen many times. Antigen specificity is unknown. The CDR3 spans 14 residues. Germline V lookup: CDR1 MDHEN, CDR2 SYDVKM. Trimming took off 1 base at V and 6 bases at J, with 13 bases between the two ends. The sequence was collected from a male donor with ankylosing spondylitis or in good health (not recorded which). Sequencing was carried out using blood, either unsorted or a sorted T cell fraction (not recorded which). The chain couples TRBV28 to TRBJ2-7, with D unclear. CDR3 DNA: TGTGCCAGCAGTTTATCGACTGGATCGGGCGAGCAGTACTTC. Protein: CASSLSTGSGEQYF.